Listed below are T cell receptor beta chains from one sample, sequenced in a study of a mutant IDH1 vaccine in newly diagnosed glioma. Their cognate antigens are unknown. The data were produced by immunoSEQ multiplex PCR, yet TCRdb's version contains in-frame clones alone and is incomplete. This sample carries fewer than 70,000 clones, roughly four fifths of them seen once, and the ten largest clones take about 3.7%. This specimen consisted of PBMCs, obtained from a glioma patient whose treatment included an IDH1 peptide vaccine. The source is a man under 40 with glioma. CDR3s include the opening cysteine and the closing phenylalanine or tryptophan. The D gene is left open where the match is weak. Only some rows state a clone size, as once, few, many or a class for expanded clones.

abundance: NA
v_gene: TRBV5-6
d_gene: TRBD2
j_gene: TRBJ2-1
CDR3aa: CASSWSTSGSFNEQFF
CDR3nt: TGTGCCAGCAGCTGGTCTACTAGCGGGAGTTTCAATGAGCAGTTCTTC

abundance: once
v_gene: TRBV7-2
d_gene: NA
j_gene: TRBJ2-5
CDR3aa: CASSPNQGGKETQYF
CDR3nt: TGTGCCAGCAGCCCCAACCAGGGTGGTAAAGAGACCCAGTACTTC

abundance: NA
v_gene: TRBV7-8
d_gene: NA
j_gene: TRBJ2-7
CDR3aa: CASRDWGYEQYF
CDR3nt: TGTGCCAGCCGGGACTGGGGATACGAGCAGTACTTC

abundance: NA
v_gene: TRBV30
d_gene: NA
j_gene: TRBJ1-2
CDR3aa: CAWSVGGVGGYTF
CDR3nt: TGTGCCTGGAGTGTAGGAGGGGTAGGCGGCTACACCTTC

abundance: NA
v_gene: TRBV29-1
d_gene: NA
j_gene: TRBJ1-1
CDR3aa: CSVEGNDRFRNTEAFF
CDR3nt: TGCAGCGTTGAAGGAAACGACAGGTTCAGGAACACTGAAGCTTTCTTT

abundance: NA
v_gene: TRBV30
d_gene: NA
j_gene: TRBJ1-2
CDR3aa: CAGKGGYGYTF
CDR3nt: TGTGCCGGGAAGGGAGGCTATGGCTACACCTTC

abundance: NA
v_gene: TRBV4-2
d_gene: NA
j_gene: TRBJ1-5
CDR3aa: CEGNQPQHF
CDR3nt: TGTGAAGGCAATCAGCCCCAGCATTTT

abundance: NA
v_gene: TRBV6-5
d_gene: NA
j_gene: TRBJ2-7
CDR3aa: CASSYSAVTYEQYF
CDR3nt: TGTGCCAGCAGTTACTCTGCGGTGACCTACGAGCAGTACTTC

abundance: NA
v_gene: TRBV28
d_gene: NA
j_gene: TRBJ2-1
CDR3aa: CASSFTRLGEQFF
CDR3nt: TGTGCCAGCAGTTTTACACGGCTCGGTGAGCAGTTCTTC

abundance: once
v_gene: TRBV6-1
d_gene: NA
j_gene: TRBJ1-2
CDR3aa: CASYRNGYTF
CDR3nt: TGTGCCAGTTACAGGAATGGCTACACCTTC

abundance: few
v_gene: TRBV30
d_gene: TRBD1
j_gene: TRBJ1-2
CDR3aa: CAWSHNRGGYTF
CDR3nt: TGTGCCTGGAGTCATAACAGGGGTGGCTACACCTTC

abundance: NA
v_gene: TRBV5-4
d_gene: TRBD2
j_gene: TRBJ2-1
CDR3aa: CASSFKREADINEQFF
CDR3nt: TGTGCCAGCAGCTTTAAGCGGGAGGCAGATATCAATGAGCAGTTCTTC

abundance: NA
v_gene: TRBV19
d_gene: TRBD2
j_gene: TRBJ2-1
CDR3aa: CASTKTSGGANEQFF
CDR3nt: TGTGCCAGTACTAAGACTAGCGGGGGGGCTAATGAGCAGTTCTTC

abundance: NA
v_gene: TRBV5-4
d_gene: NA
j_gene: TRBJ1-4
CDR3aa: CASRGASEKLFF
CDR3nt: TGTGCCAGCAGGGGTGCTTCGGAAAAACTGTTTTTT

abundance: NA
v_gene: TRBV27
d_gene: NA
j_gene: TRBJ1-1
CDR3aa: CASSLWAREKTDTEAFF
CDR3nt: TGTGCCAGCAGTTTATGGGCCCGGGAGAAGACGGACACTGAAGCTTTCTTT

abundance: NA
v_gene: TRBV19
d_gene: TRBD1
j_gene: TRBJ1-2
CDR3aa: CASSIQGQGEFYGYTF
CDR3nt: TGTGCCAGTAGTATCCAAGGACAGGGGGAATTTTACGGCTACACCTTC

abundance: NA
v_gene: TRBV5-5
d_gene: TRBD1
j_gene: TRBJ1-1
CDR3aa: CASSPIGTGALMNTEAFF
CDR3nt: TGTGCCAGCAGCCCTATAGGAACAGGGGCCTTAATGAACACTGAAGCTTTCTTT